This T cell receptor (beta chain) appears in the sequencing data of a study of shared clonotypes between healthy human individuals. How the authors handled the data: For the immunoSEQ data, sequences were junction-only without quality scores, so filtering differed. Sequenced by immunoSEQ multiplex PCR; TCRdb stores in-frame clones only, minus some. The V and J calls and the clone size are those of that table, but D and trimming were determined from the DNA. The table has about 1.5 million clones, 95% to 97% seen once; the top ten hold about 1%. Looked up from germline, CDR1 is SEHNR and CDR2 is FQNEAQ (reference sequence). Trimming took off 8 bases at V and 0 bases at J, with 14 bases between the two ends. The CDR3 extends over 14 amino acids.

This sequence originates from a man aged 30 to 39 in good health. The gene calls are TRBV7-9 and TRBJ2-7; TRBD1 might be the D (6 bases). The sequenced material came from naive CD4+ T cells sorted from blood. The subset: CD45RA+ positively selected. DNA for the CDR3: TGTGCCAGCCAGAGCACAGGGAGCTCCTACGAGCAGTACTTC. Its translation: CASQSTGSSYEQYF.